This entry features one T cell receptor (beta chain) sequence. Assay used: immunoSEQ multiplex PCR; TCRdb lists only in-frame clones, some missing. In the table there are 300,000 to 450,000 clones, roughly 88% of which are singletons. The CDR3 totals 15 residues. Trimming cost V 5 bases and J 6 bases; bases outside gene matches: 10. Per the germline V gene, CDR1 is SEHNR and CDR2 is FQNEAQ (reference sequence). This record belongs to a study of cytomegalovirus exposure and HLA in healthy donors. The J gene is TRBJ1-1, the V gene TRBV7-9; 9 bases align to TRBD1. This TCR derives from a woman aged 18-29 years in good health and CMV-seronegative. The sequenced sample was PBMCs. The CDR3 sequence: CASSRVGQGPAEAFF. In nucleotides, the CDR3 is TGTGCCAGCAGCCGTGTAGGACAGGGGCCGGCTGAAGCTTTCTTT.